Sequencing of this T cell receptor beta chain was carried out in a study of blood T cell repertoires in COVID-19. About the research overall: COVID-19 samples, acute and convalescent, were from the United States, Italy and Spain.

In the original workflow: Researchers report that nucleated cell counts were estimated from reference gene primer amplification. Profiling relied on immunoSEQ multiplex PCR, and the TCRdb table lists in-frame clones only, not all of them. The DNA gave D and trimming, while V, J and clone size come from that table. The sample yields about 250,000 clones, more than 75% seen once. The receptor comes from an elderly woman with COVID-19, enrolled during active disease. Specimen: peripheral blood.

CDR3 sequence reads: CASSPGTGGAGTEAFF. CDR3 nucleotides: TGTGCCAGCAGCCCCGGGACAGGGGGCGCCGGCACTGAAGCTTTCTTT. The V call is TRBV5-6, the J call TRBJ1-1; 12 bases agree with TRBD1. Germline values: CDR1 SGHDT, CDR2 YYEEEE. CDR3 length: 16 residues. Trimming at V came to 4 bases and at J to 4 bases, leaving 8 bases not matched to a gene. Using reference TRBV5-6 and TRBJ1-1 for the parts outside the CDR3, the full variable domain is DAGVTQSPTHLIKTRGQQVTLRCSPKSGHDTVSWYQQALGQGPQFIFQYYEEEERQRGNFPDRFSGHQFPNYSSELNVNALLLGDSALYLCASSPGTGGAGTEAFFGQGTRLTVV.